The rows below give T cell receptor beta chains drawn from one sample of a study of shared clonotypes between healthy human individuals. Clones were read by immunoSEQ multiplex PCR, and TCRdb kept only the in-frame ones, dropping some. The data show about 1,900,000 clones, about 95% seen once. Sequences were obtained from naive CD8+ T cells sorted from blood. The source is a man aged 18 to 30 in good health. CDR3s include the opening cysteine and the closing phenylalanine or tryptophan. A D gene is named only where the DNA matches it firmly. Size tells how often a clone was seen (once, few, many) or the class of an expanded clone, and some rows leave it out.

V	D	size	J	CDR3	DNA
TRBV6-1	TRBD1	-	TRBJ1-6	CASTKGTGMNSPLHF	TGTGCCAGCACCAAAGGGACAGGGATGAATTCACCCCTCCACTTT
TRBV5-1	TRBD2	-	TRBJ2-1	CASSIGQPGLAGYNEQFF	TGCGCCAGCAGCATCGGACAGCCAGGACTAGCGGGGTACAATGAGCAGTTCTTC
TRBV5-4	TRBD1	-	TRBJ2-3	CASSKGQGNADTQYF	TGTGCCAGCAGCAAGGGACAGGGGAACGCAGATACGCAGTATTTT
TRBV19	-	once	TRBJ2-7	CASSTGLGEQYF	TGTGCCAGTAGTACAGGGCTCGGCGAGCAGTACTTC
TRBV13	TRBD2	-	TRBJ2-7	CASSPRGAGGFAEQYF	TGTGCCAGCAGCCCGAGGGGGGCGGGGGGATTTGCGGAGCAGTACTTC
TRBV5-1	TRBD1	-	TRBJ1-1	CASSTQGTEAFF	TGCGCCAGCAGCACACAGGGGACCGAAGCTTTCTTT
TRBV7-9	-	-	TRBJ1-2	CASRPTSSLLDYGYTF	TGTGCCAGCAGACCCACGAGCAGCTTGCTTGACTATGGCTACACCTTC
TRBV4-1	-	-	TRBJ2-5	CASSPLDKETQYF	TGCGCCAGCAGCCCGCTGGACAAAGAGACCCAGTACTTC
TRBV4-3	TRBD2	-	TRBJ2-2	CASSLRTSGTGELFF	TGCGCCAGCAGCTTGAGGACTAGCGGGACCGGGGAGCTGTTTTTT
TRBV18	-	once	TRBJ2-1	CASSPPMEEQFF	TGTGCCAGCTCACCACCCATGGAGGAGCAGTTCTTC
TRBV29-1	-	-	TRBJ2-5	CSVDISGYPQETQYF	TGCAGCGTCGATATAAGCGGATACCCCCAAGAGACCCAGTACTTC
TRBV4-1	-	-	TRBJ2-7	CASSQVAENYEQYF	TGCGCCAGCAGCCAAGTAGCCGAGAACTACGAGCAGTACTTC
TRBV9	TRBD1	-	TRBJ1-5	CASSVGGGAGQPQHF	TGTGCCAGCAGCGTAGGAGGGGGCGCGGGTCAGCCCCAGCATTTT
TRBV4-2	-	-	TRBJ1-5	CASSQEPGFDGQPQHF	TGTGCCAGCAGCCAAGAACCCGGGTTCGATGGTCAGCCCCAGCATTTT
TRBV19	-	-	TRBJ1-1	CAQNLRRNTEAFF	TGTGCCCAGAATTTGCGGAGGAACACTGAAGCTTTCTTT
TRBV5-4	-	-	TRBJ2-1	CASSPGTAYNEQFF	TGTGCCAGCAGCCCCGGGACTGCCTACAATGAGCAGTTCTTC
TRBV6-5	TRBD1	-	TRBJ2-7	CASSPTTGDSYEQYF	TGTGCCAGCAGTCCCACTACAGGGGACTCCTACGAGCAGTACTTC
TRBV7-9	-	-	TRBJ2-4	CASSLAGGPFAESIQYF	TGTGCCAGCAGCTTAGCGGGGGGACCCTTCGCCGAGAGCATTCAGTACTTC
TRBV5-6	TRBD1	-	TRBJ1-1	CASSTDGTALNTEAFF	TGTGCCAGCAGCACGGACGGGACAGCTTTGAACACTGAAGCTTTCTTT
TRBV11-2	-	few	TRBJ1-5	CASSLSVNQPQHF	TGTGCCAGCAGCTTGAGCGTTAATCAGCCCCAGCATTTT
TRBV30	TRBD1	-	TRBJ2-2	CAWQLGTGTTGELFF	TGTGCCTGGCAACTAGGGACAGGGACCACCGGGGAGCTGTTTTTT
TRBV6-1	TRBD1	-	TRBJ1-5	CASASGTGGGQPQHF	TGTGCCAGCGCTTCCGGGACAGGGGGCGGTCAGCCCCAGCATTTT
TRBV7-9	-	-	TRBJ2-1	CASSLVDGSYNEQFF	TGTGCCAGCAGCTTGGTTGACGGCTCCTACAATGAGCAGTTCTTC
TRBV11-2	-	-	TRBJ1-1	CASSSDTEAFF	TGTGCCAGCAGCTCAGACACTGAAGCTTTCTTT
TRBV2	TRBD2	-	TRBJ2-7	CASQLAGSSYEQYF	TGTGCCAGCCAACTAGCGGGGAGCTCCTACGAGCAGTACTTC
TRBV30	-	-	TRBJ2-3	CAWSGSTDTQYF	TGTGCCTGGAGTGGGTCCACAGATACGCAGTATTTT
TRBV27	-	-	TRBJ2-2	CASSLSRTGELFF	TGTGCCAGCAGTTTAAGCCGCACCGGGGAGCTGTTTTTT
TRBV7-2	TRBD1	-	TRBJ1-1	CASSTTGQPNTEAFF	TGTGCCAGCAGCACTACGGGACAGCCAAACACTGAAGCTTTCTTT
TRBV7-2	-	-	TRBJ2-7	CASSKGRGYGDYEQYF	TGTGCCAGCAGCAAAGGCAGGGGCTATGGGGACTACGAGCAGTACTTC
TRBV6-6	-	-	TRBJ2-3	CATRGGSSTDTQYF	TGTGCCACAAGGGGGGGCTCTAGCACAGATACGCAGTATTTT
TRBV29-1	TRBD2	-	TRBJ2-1	CSVNPIAGAGNEQFF	TGCAGCGTTAACCCTATAGCGGGAGCGGGCAATGAGCAGTTCTTC
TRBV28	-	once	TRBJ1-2	CASSYPSLSGPQGIHGYTF	TGTGCCAGCAGTTATCCCTCACTCTCCGGCCCACAGGGTATCCATGGCTACACCTTC
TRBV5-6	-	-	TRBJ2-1	CASSESGYSYNEQFF	TGTGCCAGCAGCGAGTCCGGATACTCCTACAATGAGCAGTTCTTC
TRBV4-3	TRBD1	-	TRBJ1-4	CASSQVLGDRGPQGYEKLFF	TGCGCCAGCAGCCAGGTCCTCGGGGACAGGGGGCCTCAAGGTTATGAAAAACTGTTTTTT
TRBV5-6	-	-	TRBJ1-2	CASSLWGAPNYGYTF	TGTGCCAGCAGCTTGTGGGGGGCGCCTAACTATGGCTACACCTTC
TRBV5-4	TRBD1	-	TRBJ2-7	CASSPDRGEQYF	TGTGCCAGCAGCCCGGACAGGGGTGAGCAGTACTTC
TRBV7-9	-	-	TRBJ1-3	CASSSPVGQDGNTIYF	TGTGCCAGCAGCTCCCCGGTGGGGCAGGACGGAAACACCATATATTTT
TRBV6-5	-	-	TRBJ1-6	CASMRTEYNSPLHF	TGTGCCAGCATGAGGACAGAGTATAATTCACCCCTCCACTTT
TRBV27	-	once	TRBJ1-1	CASRVFMNTEAFF	TGTGCCAGCAGGGTTTTTATGAACACTGAAGCTTTCTTT
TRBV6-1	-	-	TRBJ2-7	CASSEAGAYYEQYF	TGTGCCAGCAGTGAAGCGGGCGCCTACTACGAGCAGTACTTC